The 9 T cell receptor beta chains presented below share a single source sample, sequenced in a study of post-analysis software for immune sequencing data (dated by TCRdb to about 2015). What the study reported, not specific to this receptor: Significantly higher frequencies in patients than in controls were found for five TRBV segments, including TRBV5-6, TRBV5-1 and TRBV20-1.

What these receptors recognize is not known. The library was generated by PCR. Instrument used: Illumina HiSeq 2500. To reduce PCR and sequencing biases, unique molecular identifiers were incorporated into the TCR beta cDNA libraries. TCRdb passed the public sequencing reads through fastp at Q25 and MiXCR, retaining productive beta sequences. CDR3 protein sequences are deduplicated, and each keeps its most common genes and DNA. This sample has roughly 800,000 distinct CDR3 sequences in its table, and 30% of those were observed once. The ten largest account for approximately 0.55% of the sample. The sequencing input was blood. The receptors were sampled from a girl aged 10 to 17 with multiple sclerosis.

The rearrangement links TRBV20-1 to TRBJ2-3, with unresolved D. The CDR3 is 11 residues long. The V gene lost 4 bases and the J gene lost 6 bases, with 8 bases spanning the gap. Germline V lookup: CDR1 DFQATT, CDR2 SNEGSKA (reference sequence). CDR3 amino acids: CSAKPGDTQYF. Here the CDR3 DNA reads TGCAGTGCTAAACCCGGGGATACGCAGTATTTT.

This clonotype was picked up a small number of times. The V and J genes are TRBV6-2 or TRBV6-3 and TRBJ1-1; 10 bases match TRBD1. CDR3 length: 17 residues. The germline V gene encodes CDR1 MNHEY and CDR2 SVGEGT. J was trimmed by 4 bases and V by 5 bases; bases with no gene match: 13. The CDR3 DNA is TGTGCCAGCAGTCCCCGGACAGGGGGAATGTGGGGCACTGAAGCTTTCTTT. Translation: CASSPRTGGMWGTEAFF.

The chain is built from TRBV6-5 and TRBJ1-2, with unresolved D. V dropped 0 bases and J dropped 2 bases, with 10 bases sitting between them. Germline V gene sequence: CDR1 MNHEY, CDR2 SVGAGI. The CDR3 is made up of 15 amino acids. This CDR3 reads CASSYSGGSNYGYTF. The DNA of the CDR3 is TGTGCCAGCAGTTACTCGGGCGGAAGCAACTATGGCTACACCTTC.

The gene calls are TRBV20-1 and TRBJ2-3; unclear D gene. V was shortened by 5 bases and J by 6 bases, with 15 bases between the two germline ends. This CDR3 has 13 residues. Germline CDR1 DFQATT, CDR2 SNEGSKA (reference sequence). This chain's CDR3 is CSAPSRMGDTQYF. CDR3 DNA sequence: TGCAGTGCTCCGTCCCGAATGGGGGATACGCAGTATTTT.

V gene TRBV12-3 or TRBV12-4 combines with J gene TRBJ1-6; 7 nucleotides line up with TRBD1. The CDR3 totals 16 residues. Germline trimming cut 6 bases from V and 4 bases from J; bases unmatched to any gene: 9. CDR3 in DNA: TGTGCCAGCAGAAGACAGGGAGTCTTTTATAATTCACCCCTCCACTTT. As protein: CASRRQGVFYNSPLHF.

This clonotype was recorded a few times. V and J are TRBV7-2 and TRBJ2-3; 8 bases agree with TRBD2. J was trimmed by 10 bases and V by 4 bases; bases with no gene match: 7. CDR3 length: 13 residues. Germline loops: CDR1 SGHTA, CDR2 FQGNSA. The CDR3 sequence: CASSWGGGRSQYF. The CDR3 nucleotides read TGTGCCAGCAGCTGGGGAGGCGGGAGGTCGCAGTATTTT.

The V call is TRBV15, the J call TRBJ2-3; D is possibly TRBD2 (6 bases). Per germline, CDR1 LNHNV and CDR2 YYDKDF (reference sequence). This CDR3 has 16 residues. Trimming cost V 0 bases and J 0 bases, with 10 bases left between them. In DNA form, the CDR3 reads TGTGCCACCAGCAGAGACGGGGGTTATAGCACAGATACGCAGTATTTT. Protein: CATSRDGGYSTDTQYF. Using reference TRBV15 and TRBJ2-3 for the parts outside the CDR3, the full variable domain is DAMVIQNPRYQVTQFGKPVTLSCSQTLNHNVMYWYQQKSSQAPKLLFHYYDKDFNNEADTPDNFQSRRPNTSFCFLDIRSPGLGDTAMYLCATSRDGGYSTDTQYFGPGTRLTVL.

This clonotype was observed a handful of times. The CDR3, as DNA: TGCGCCAGCAGCCAAGTTTGGGTTTCGGCGAATGAGCAGTTCTTC. Its protein is CASSQVWVSANEQFF. The V gene is TRBV4-1, the J gene TRBJ2-1, with D hard to call. Between the trimmed V and J ends, which lost 1 base and 7 bases, there was a span of 14 bases. In germline, CDR1 is MGHRA, CDR2 YSYEKL. The CDR3 length is 15 residues.

CDR3 sequence (DNA): TGCAGTGTTACACTAGCGGGAGATGAGCAGTTCTTC. This translates into CSVTLAGDEQFF. The gene calls are TRBV20-1 and TRBJ2-1, with TRBD2 identical over 11 bases. Germline values: CDR1 DFQATT, CDR2 SNEGSKA (reference sequence). V lost 7 bases and J lost 8; bases outside the gene matches: 4. CDR3 length: 12 residues.